This T cell receptor (beta chain) is drawn from a study of T cell changes during pregnancy in multiple sclerosis. CDR3 length: 16 amino acids. Trimming removed 4 bases from V and 8 bases from J; junction bases left unmatched: 12. Germline values: CDR1 SNHLY, CDR2 FYNNEI. The table came from immunoSEQ multiplex PCR; TCRdb's copy has only in-frame clones and leaves some out. Of around 68,000 clones listed, roughly 91% are singletons. The sequencing used peripheral blood, collected after pregnancy. The chain carries TRBV2 and TRBJ1-4; 8 nucleotides match TRBD1. The sequence came from a female donor in good health, enrolled as a control in a pregnancy study. The CDR3 DNA reads TGTGCCAGCAGTGGGGCCAAAGCAGGGGGCCGGGAAAAACTGTTTTTT. Translation: CASSGAKAGGREKLFF.